These 30 T cell receptor beta chains came from one sample sequenced in a study of shared clonotypes between healthy human individuals. TCRdb's copy holds only in-frame clones and misses some; the assay was immunoSEQ multiplex PCR. The table lists approximately 2.4 million clones, more than 90% of them singletons. Sequencing used naive CD4+ T cells sorted from blood. The subset denotes: CD45RA+ positively selected. The receptors derive from a man younger than 35 in good health.

The genes are TRBV7-9 and TRBJ2-1, with 9 positions matching TRBD2. Germline V gene sequence: CDR1 SEHNR, CDR2 FQNEAQ (reference sequence). The CDR3 totals 17 residues. The V and J ends lost 1 base and 0 bases, in that order; junction bases with no gene match: 4. CDR3 coding DNA: TGTGCCAGCAGCTTAGTCGGTAGCGGGAGCTCCTACAATGAGCAGTTCTTC. It is translated as CASSLVGSGSSYNEQFF.

The chain couples TRBV19 to TRBJ2-1, with D unclear. The CDR3 is made up of 13 amino acids. Per the germline V gene, CDR1 is LNHDA and CDR2 is SQIVND (reference sequence). The V and J ends lost 7 bases and 2 bases respectively, with 9 bases between them. CDR3 region: CASTVGTYNEQFF. CDR3 bases: TGTGCCAGTACGGTGGGGACCTACAATGAGCAGTTCTTC.

The V call is TRBV6-1, the J call TRBJ1-2; D unresolved. This CDR3 contains 15 residues. With 5 bases removed from V and 0 bases from J, the gap between germline ends came to 13 bases. CDR1 is MNHNS, CDR2 SASEGT, per germline. DNA for the CDR3: TGTGCCAGCAGTCAGCCAGGTGAATCTAACTATGGCTACACCTTC. Its protein product is CASSQPGESNYGYTF.

The chain uses TRBV12-2 and TRBJ2-3; the D call in the table, TRBD2, was not verified against the DNA. TRBV12-2 is noted as a pseudogene. The CDR3 length is 17 residues. The DNA of the CDR3 is TGTGCAAGTCGCCCTTTCGACGCACTAGCGACCACAGATACGCAGTATTTT. Its protein is CASRPFDALATTDTQYF.

The chain joins TRBV5-4 to TRBJ2-2; TRBD2 aligns across 14 bases. Germline-derived CDR1 and CDR2 are SGHNT and YYREEE (reference sequence). This CDR3 is built from 16 residues. J gave up 5 bases and V 4 bases, and 4 bases lay outside the gene matches. The CDR3 here is CASSGGTSGRTGELFF. DNA for the CDR3: TGTGCCAGCAGCGGAGGGACTAGCGGGAGAACCGGGGAGCTGTTTTTT.

CDR3 sequence (DNA): TGCGCCAGCAGCCCACGGACTAGCGGGAGCGAGGAGACCCAGTACTTC. Protein: CASSPRTSGSEETQYF. V usage is TRBV5-1 and J usage is TRBJ2-5; TRBD2 aligns across 13 bases. The CDR3 loop spans 16 amino acids. Germline-derived CDR1 and CDR2 are SGHRS and YFSETQ. Trimming took 4 bases from V and 5 from J; bases not matched to a gene: 8. Combining the CDR3 with reference TRBV5-1 and TRBJ2-5 gives the whole variable domain KAGVTQTPRYLIKTRGQQVTLSCSPISGHRSVSWYQQTPGQGLQFLFEYFSETQRNKGNFPGRFSGRQFSNSRSEMNVSTLELGDSALYLCASSPRTSGSEETQYFGPGTRLLVL.

The chain uses TRBV7-2 and TRBJ1-1; D is perhaps TRBD1 (6 bases). CDR3 size: 15 residues. The ends were cut back, 1 base at V and 6 bases at J, with 15 bases in the middle. Germline V CDR1 and CDR2: SGHTA, FQGNSA. The CDR3 sequence: CASSLVTRGKAEAFF. Written as DNA, the CDR3 is TGTGCCAGCAGCTTAGTAACCAGGGGAAAAGCTGAAGCTTTCTTT. The full variable domain, rest sourced from reference TRBV7-2 and TRBJ1-1, is GAGVSQSPSNKVTEKGKDVELRCDPISGHTALYWYRQSLGQGLEFLIYFQGNSAPDKSGLPSDRFSAERTGGSVSTLTIQRTQQEDSAVYLCASSLVTRGKAEAFFGQGTRLTVV.

The chain has TRBV10-1 and TRBJ2-1; 7 bases are a match to TRBD2. Germline trimming cut 4 bases from V and 9 bases from J; bases unmatched to any gene: 12. Germline CDR1 is WNHNN and CDR2 is SYGVQD (reference sequence). The CDR3 extends over 15 amino acids. CDR3 region: CASSAQRDGRGEQFF. DNA for the CDR3: TGCGCCAGCAGTGCTCAGCGGGATGGTAGGGGTGAGCAGTTCTTC.

The rearrangement joins TRBV7-2 to TRBJ1-1; no clear D. V shed 5 bases and J shed 0 bases, with 7 bases lying between them. The CDR3 has 13 residues. In germline, CDR1 is SGHTA, CDR2 FQGNSA. The CDR3 region is CASSGPVNTEAFF. The DNA for the CDR3 is TGTGCCAGCAGCGGACCTGTGAACACTGAAGCTTTCTTT.

V usage is TRBV11-3 and J usage is TRBJ2-3; 13 nucleotides match TRBD2. Germline CDR1 and CDR2: SGHNT and YENEEA. Losses at the gene ends were 3 bases for V and 4 bases for J; bases not matched to a gene: 7. This CDR3 spans 17 amino acids. The CDR3, as DNA: TGTGCCAGCAGCTTCGGACTAGCGGGAGTGGCGCCAGATACGCAGTATTTT. The encoded protein is CASSFGLAGVAPDTQYF.

This sequence joins TRBV11-2 and TRBJ1-4; D uncertain. In germline, CDR1 is SGHAT, CDR2 FQNNGV. The CDR3 loop spans 15 amino acids. The V gene lost 0 bases and the J gene lost 7 bases, with 12 bases spanning the gap. CDR3 protein: CASSLERVIGEKLFF. The CDR3 nucleotides are TGTGCCAGCAGCTTAGAGCGGGTGATCGGTGAAAAACTGTTTTTT.

The rearrangement links TRBV11-1 to TRBJ1-1, with a possible D match to TRBD1 (6 bases). Between the trimmed V and J ends, which lost 5 bases and 0 bases, there was a span of 13 bases. The CDR3 length is 15 residues. Germline V gene lookup returns CDR1 SGHAT and CDR2 FQDESV (reference sequence). Here the CDR3 DNA reads TGTGCCAGCAGCCGAGGACAGCTCATGAACACTGAAGCTTTCTTT. It translates to CASSRGQLMNTEAFF.

A note on this clone: Distinct nucleotide sequences in the sample also encode this CDR3. The V and J genes are TRBV11-2 and TRBJ1-2; D uncertain. The V end was cut by 0 bases, the J end by 3 bases, with 8 bases between. Per the germline V gene, CDR1 is SGHAT and CDR2 is FQNNGV. CDR3 size: 14 residues. This CDR3 is CASSLDRIDYGYTF. The CDR3 DNA reads as TGTGCCAGCAGCTTAGATCGAATTGACTATGGCTACACCTTC.

V gene TRBV7-2 combines with J gene TRBJ2-1; the D call may be TRBD1 or TRBD2 (5 bases each). The CDR3 totals 15 residues. Trimming removed 3 bases at V and 9 bases at J, with 18 bases between. In germline, CDR1 is SGHTA, CDR2 FQGNSA. The CDR3 spells CASSFQGEGWSEQFF. The CDR3 nucleotides read TGTGCCAGCAGCTTCCAGGGAGAAGGTTGGTCTGAGCAGTTCTTC.

The CDR3 DNA reads as TGTGCCAGTAGTATAAGTTGGCAGGCGCTTAATTCACCCCTCCACTTT. Protein product: CASSISWQALNSPLHF. The rearrangement uses TRBV19 and TRBJ1-6; D remains unclear. The CDR3 spans 16 residues. V lost 2 bases and J 6 bases, leaving 14 bases between the germline ends. Germline V gene data show CDR1 as LNHDA and CDR2 as SQIVND (reference sequence).

CDR3 nucleotide sequence: TGTGCCAGTAGTACCCTCGGGACAGCGCCTGGCGAGCAGTACTTC. Translated, it gives CASSTLGTAPGEQYF. The rearrangement joins TRBV19 to TRBJ2-7, with TRBD1 matching 7 bases. The germline V gene encodes CDR1 LNHDA and CDR2 SQIVND (reference sequence). This CDR3 region has 15 residues. Unmatched junction bases numbered 12, after V lost 4 bases and J lost 6 bases.

Turning to this clone: Other DNA variants within this sample encode the same CDR3. The gene calls are TRBV6-1 and TRBJ2-7; 9 bases map to TRBD1. Germline assignment: CDR1 MNHNS and CDR2 SASEGT. The CDR3 is made up of 14 amino acids. The V segment lost 6 bases and the J segment 3 bases; nucleotides outside the gene matches: 6. The CDR3 sequence is CASRPGQGSYEQYF. For the CDR3, the DNA is TGTGCCAGCAGACCGGGACAGGGTAGCTACGAGCAGTACTTC.

The gene calls are TRBV5-1 and TRBJ1-2; D uncertain. Trimming stripped 3 bases from V and 4 bases from J, with 10 bases between. Germline V gene lookup returns CDR1 SGHRS and CDR2 YFSETQ. The CDR3 runs 13 residues. CDR3: CASSWGVGYGYTF. The DNA of the CDR3 is TGCGCCAGCAGCTGGGGTGTAGGCTATGGCTACACCTTC.

The rearrangement links TRBV19 to TRBJ2-5, with 8 bases matching TRBD2. In germline, CDR1 is LNHDA, CDR2 SQIVND (reference sequence). Trimming cost V 7 bases and J 3 bases; bases outside gene matches: 7. The CDR3 sequence is 14 residues long. The CDR3 here is CASTDGRAEETQYF. The CDR3 nucleotides are TGTGCCAGTACTGACGGGAGGGCCGAAGAGACCCAGTACTTC.

The rearrangement links TRBV4-3 to TRBJ2-7; D perhaps matches TRBD1 (6 bases). Between the trimmed V and J ends, which lost 0 bases and 0 bases, there was a span of 12 bases. Germline CDR1 reads LGHNA; CDR2 reads YSLEER. The CDR3 runs 16 residues. DNA for the CDR3: TGCGCCAGCAGCCAAGACCTCGGGACATACTCCTACGAGCAGTACTTC. This gives the protein CASSQDLGTYSYEQYF.

The J gene is TRBJ2-3, the V gene TRBV5-1, with a weak D call TRBD2 (6 bases). The CDR3 extends over 15 amino acids. Germline lookup yields CDR1 SGHRS and CDR2 YFSETQ. The ends were cut back, 0 bases at V and 3 bases at J, with 11 bases in the middle. The CDR3 sequence is CASSLDRRVTDTQYF. In DNA, the CDR3 is TGCGCCAGCAGCTTGGACAGGAGGGTGACAGATACGCAGTATTTT.

J is TRBJ2-5 and V is TRBV5-1; TRBD2 aligns across 10 bases. After removal of 0 bases from V and 2 bases from J, the junction contained 7 bases not matched to a gene. Germline CDR1 SGHRS, CDR2 YFSETQ. The CDR3 spans 17 residues. The CDR3 nucleotides read TGCGCCAGCAGCTTGGCGGGACTAGCGACCGTTCAAGAGACCCAGTACTTC. This encodes CASSLAGLATVQETQYF.

V gene TRBV6-1 combines with J gene TRBJ2-7; D gene uncertain. Trimming removed 0 bases from V and 5 bases from J, with 17 bases in between. The CDR3 runs 16 residues. CDR1 MNHNS and CDR2 SASEGT come from the germline V gene. In nucleotides, the CDR3 is TGTGCCAGCAGTGAAGCGCCGGTCAACAGAGCAAACGAGCAGTACTTC. Its protein is CASSEAPVNRANEQYF.

This chain links TRBV28 with TRBJ2-7, with unresolved D. The CDR3 covers 13 residues. Trimming left V 6 bases short and J 0 bases short, with 9 bases between. CDR1 and CDR2 from the germline V gene are MDHEN and SYDVKM. The CDR3 DNA is TGTGCCAGCAGCCCGGACGCCTCCTACGAGCAGTACTTC. Its translation: CASSPDASYEQYF.

The rearrangement links TRBV7-9 to TRBJ2-1; the D is unclear. This CDR3 contains 14 residues. Germline CDR1 is SEHNR and CDR2 is FQNEAQ (reference sequence). Trimming cost V 5 bases and J 10 bases, with 18 bases left between them. CDR3 in DNA: TGTGCCAGCAGCCATAGTGGGGTCGTGGGAGAGCAGTTCTTC. This sequence encodes CASSHSGVVGEQFF.

Comments on this clone: The junction does not match germline at one end; this may be a read error. The rearrangement joins TRBV7-2 to TRBJ2-5; D is uncertain. This CDR3 contains 13 residues. The germline CDR1 and CDR2 sequences are SGHTA and FQGNSA. CDR3: CASSSRRIERPNF. Here the CDR3 DNA reads TGTGCCAGCAGCTCTAGACGGATCGAAAGGCCAAACTTC.

In the case of this clone: The same CDR3 can be traced to other DNA sequences in this sample. The rearrangement joins TRBV5-1 to TRBJ2-5, with D unresolved. The V end lost 2 bases, the J end lost 1 base, and 6 bases lay between the germline ends. The CDR3 contains 13 residues. Germline V lookup: CDR1 SGHRS, CDR2 YFSETQ. The CDR3 region is CASSLGIQETQYF. CDR3 DNA sequence: TGCGCCAGCAGCTTAGGAATCCAAGAGACCCAGTACTTC.

The rearrangement links TRBV20-1 to TRBJ1-1; D call uncertain. V lost 3 bases, J lost 7 bases, and 9 bases lay in between. Germline V gene data show CDR1 as DFQATT and CDR2 as SNEGSKA (reference sequence). This CDR3 has 11 amino acids. CDR3 in amino acids: CSARGQFEAFF. Here the CDR3 DNA reads TGCAGTGCTAGGGGCCAATTTGAAGCTTTCTTT.

The gene calls are TRBV7-8 and TRBJ2-3, with 9 nucleotides matching TRBD2. The V and J ends lost 4 bases and 3 bases, in that order; junction bases with no gene match: 5. The CDR3 extends over 15 amino acids. The germline gives CDR1 SGHVS, CDR2 FQNEAQ. The CDR3 DNA reads TGTGCCAGCAGCTGGGGACTAGCAGATACAGATACGCAGTATTTT. Translating gives CASSWGLADTDTQYF.

This chain connects TRBV27 to TRBJ1-2; D unclear. The CDR3 is 18 residues long. Germline loops: CDR1 MNHEY, CDR2 SMNVEV (reference sequence). The V end was cut by 6 bases, the J end by 4 bases, with 27 bases between. The CDR3 region is CASSPFTRYDHYTYGYTF. DNA for the CDR3: TGTGCCAGCAGCCCCTTCACCCGATATGACCATTATACCTATGGCTACACCTTC.